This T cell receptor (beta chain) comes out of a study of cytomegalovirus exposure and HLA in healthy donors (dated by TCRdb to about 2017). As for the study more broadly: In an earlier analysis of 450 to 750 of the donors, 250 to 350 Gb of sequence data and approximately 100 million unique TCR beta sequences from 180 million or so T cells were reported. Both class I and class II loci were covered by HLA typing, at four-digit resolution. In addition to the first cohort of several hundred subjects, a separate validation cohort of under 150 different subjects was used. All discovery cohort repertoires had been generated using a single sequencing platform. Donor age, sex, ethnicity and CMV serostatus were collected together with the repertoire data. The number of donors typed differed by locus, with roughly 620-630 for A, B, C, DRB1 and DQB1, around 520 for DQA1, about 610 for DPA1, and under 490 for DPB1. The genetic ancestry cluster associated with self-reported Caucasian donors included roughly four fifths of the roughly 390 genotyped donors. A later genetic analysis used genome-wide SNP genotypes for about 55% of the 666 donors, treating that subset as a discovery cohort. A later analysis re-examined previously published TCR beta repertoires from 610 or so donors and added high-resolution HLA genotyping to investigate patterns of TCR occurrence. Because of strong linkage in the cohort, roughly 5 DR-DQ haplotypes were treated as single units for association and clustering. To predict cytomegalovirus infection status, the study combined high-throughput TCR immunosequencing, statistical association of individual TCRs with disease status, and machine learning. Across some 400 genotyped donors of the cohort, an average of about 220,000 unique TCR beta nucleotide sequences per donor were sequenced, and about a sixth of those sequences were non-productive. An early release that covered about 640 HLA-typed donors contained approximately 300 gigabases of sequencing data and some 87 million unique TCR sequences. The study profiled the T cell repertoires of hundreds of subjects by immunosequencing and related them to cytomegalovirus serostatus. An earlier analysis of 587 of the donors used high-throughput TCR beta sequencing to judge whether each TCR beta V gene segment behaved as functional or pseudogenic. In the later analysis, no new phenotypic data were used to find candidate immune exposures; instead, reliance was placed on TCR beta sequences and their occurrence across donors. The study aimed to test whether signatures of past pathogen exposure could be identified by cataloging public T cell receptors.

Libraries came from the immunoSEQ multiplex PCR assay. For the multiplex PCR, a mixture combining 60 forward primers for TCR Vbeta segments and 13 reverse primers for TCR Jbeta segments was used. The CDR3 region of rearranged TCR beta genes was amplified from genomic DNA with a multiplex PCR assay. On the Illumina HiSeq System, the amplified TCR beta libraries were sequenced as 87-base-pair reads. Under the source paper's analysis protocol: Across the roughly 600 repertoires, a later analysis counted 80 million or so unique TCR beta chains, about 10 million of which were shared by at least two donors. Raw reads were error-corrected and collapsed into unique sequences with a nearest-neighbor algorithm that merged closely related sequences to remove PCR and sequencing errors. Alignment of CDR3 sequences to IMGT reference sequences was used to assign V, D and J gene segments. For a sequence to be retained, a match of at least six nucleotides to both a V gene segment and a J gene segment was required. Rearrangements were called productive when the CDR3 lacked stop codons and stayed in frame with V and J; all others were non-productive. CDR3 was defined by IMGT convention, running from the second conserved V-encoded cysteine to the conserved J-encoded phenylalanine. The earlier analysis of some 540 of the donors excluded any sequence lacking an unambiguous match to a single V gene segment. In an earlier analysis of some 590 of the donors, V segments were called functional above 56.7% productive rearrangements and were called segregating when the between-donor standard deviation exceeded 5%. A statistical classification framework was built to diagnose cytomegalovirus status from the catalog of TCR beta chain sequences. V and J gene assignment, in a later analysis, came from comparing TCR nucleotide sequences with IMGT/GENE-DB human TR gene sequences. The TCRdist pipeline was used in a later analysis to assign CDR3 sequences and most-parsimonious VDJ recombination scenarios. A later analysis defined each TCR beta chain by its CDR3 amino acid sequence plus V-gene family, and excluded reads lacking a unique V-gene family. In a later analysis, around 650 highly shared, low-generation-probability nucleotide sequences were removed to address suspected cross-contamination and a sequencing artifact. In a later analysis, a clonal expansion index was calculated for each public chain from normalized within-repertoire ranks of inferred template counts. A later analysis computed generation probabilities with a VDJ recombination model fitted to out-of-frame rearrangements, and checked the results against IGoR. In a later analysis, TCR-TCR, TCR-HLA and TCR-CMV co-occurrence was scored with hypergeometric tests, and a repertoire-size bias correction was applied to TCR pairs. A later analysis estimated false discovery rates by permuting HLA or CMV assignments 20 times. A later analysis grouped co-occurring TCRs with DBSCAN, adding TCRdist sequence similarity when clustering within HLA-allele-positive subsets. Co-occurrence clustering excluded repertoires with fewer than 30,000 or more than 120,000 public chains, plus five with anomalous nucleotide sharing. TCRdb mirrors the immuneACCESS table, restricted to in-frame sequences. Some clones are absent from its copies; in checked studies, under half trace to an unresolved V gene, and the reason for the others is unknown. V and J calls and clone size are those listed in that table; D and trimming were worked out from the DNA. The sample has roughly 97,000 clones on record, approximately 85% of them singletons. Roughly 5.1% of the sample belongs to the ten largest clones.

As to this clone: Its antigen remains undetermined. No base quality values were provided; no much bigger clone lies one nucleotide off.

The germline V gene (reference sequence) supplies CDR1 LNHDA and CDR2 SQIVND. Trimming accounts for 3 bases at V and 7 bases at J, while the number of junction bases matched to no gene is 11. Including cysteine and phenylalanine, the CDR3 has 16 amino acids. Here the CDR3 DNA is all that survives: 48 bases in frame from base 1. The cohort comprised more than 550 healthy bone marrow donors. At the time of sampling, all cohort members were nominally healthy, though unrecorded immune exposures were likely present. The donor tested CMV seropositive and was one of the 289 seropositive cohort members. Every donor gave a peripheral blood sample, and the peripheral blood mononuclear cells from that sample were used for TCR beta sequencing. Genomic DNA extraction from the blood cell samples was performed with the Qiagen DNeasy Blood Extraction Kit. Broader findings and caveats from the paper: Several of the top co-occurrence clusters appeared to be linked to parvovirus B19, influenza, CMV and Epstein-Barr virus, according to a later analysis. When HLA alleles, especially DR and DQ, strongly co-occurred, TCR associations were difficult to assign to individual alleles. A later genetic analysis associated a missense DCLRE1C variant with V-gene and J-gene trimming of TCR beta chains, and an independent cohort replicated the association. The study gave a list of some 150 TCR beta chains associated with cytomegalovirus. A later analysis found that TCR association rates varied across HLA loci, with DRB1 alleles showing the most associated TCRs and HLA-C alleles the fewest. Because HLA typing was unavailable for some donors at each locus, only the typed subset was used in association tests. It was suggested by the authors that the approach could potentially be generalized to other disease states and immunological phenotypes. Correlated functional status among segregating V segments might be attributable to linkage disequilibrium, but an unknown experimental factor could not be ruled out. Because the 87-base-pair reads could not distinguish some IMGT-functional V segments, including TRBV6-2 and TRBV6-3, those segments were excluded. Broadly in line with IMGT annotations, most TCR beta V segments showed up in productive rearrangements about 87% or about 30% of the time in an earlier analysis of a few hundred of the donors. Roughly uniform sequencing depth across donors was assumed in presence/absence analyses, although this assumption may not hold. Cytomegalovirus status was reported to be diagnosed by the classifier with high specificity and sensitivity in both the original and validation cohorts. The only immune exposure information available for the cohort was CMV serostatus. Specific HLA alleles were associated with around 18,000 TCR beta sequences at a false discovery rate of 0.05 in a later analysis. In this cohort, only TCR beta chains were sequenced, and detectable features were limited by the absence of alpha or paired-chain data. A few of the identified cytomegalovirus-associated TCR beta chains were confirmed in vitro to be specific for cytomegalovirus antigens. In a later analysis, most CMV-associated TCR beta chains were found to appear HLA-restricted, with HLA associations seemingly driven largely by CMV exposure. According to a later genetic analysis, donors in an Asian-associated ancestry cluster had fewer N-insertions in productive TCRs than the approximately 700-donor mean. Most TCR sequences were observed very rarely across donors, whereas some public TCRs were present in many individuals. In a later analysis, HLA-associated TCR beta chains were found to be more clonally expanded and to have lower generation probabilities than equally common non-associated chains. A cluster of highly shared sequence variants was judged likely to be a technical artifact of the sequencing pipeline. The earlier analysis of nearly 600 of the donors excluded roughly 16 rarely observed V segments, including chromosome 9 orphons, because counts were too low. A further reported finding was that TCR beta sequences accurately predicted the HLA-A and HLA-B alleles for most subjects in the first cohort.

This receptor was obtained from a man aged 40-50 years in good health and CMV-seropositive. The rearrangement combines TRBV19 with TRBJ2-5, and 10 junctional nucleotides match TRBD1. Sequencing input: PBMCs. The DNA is TGTGCCAGTAGTATTGGCCCGACAGGGGGCAGGGGGACCCAGTACTTC. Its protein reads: CASSIGPTGGRGTQYF.